This TCR beta chain was sequenced during a study of immune characteristics of hereditary and idiopathic chronic pancreatitis. Study findings and constraints: Gene families like TRBV10, TRBV19, TRBV23 and TRBV5 were used differently between subtypes. Samples were taken only at TPIAT; differing disease duration may matter. TCRbeta diversity rose and clonality fell in both pancreatitis groups versus controls.

Profiling relied on immunoSEQ multiplex PCR, and the TCRdb table lists in-frame clones only, not all of them. The table includes over 1,500 clones, roughly four fifths detected once. A remark on this clone: Its target is unknown.

This CDR3 is 15 amino acids long. V was clipped by 5 bases and J by 4 bases; unmatched bases: 6. Germline CDR1 and CDR2: SGHNT and YENEEA. Total pancreatectomy with islet autotransplantation was the source of the chronic pancreatitis pancreas tissue. The rearrangement joins TRBV11-3 to TRBJ2-3, with 10 bases identical to TRBD2. Input material: pancreas tissue with hereditary chronic pancreatitis. This TCR came from a human donor with chronic pancreatitis. CDR3 DNA: TGTGCCAGCAGCCCTAGCGGGAGTAGGGCAGATACGCAGTATTTT. Translating it yields CASSPSGSRADTQYF.